This T cell receptor beta chain was captured by sequencing in a study of shared clonotypes between healthy human individuals. Overall study findings and caveats: Naive subsets tended to show greater estimated richness than memory subsets.

For this clone: The antigen remains undetermined.

The deep-level immunoSEQ assay was used. The assay was immunoSEQ multiplex PCR, and TCRdb's table has in-frame clones only and misses some. The sample records some 2,500,000 clones, 80% to 95% being singletons. Those who donated, Caucasian adults without exception, all lived in Nashville, Tennessee. Division of CD4+ cells produced a CD45RA+ naive subset and a CD45RA-negative memory subset. The length of the CDR3 is 16 residues. The chain combines TRBV21-1 with TRBJ2-3; the D call in the table, TRBD1, was not verified against the DNA. TRBV21-1 counts as a pseudogene. Sequencing input: naive CD4+ T cells from PBMCs. As to subset: CD45RA+ positively selected. This sequence originates from a man between 18 and 35 years old in good health. Some clones in this sample may be carry-over from other donors' samples. This CDR3 is CASSRTGTGVTDTQYF. CDR3 DNA: TGTGCCAGCAGCAGGACCGGGACAGGGGTCACAGATACGCAGTATTTT.